These 30 T cell receptor beta chains share one sample of origin, sequenced in a study of beta chain features in type 1 diabetes. Investigators reverse transcribed all isolated RNA, so they sequenced expressed TCRB transcripts. Only in-frame clones appear in the TCRdb table, and some are missing; sequencing was by immunoSEQ multiplex PCR. The top ten clones hold over 2% of a sample with about 150,000 clones, approximately 8.4% of them seen once. Sequences were obtained from central memory CD4+ T cells from blood. Receptor source: a woman aged 18-29 years in good health.

The sample holds a few counts of this clone. The chain recombines TRBV6-5 with TRBJ1-4, with 8 bases aligning to TRBD1. This CDR3 is 15 amino acids long. Germline CDR1 MNHEY, CDR2 SVGAGI. The J segment lost 10 bases and the V segment lost 5 bases, leaving 12 bases of the junction unmatched. This chain's CDR3 is CASSPPTGQGRKLFF. CDR3 bases: TGTGCCAGCAGTCCACCGACTGGACAGGGCAGAAAACTGTTTTTT.

The V call is TRBV10-3, the J call TRBJ2-2; TRBD2 is a possible D gene (7 bases). The V end lost 2 bases, the J end lost 0 bases, and 10 bases lay between the germline ends. In germline, CDR1 is ENHRY, CDR2 SYGVKD. The CDR3 is 16 amino acids. This CDR3 reads CAISERGTTNTGELFF. CDR3 DNA: TGTGCCATCAGTGAGAGGGGGACTACGAACACCGGGGAGCTGTTTTTT.

This clone was picked up a small number of times. The chain carries TRBV18 and TRBJ2-1; TRBD2 is a possible D gene (6 bases). Germline-derived CDR1 and CDR2 are KGHSH and LQKENI. The ends were cut back, 1 base at V and 5 bases at J, with 12 bases in the middle. There are 15 residues in the CDR3. The chain's CDR3 is CASSPRGVVNNEQFF. In DNA, the CDR3 is TGTGCCAGCTCACCACGGGGGGTCGTGAACAATGAGCAGTTCTTC.

This clone was observed a few times. Compared with germline, one end of the junction differs, possibly owing to a read error. The V gene is TRBV4-1, the J gene TRBJ2-1; no definite D call. The CDR3 totals 16 residues. Germline values: CDR1 MGHRA, CDR2 YSYEKL. The CDR3, as DNA: TGTGCCAGCAGCCGCCAGCCGGCAGGCCCCTACAATGAGCAGTTCTTC. Translated: CASSRQPAGPYNEQFF.

The chain employs TRBV5-1 and TRBJ2-5; 10 bases align to TRBD2. CDR1 is SGHRS and CDR2 is YFSETQ in the germline V gene. Trimming removed 0 bases from V and 2 bases from J; junction bases left unmatched: 4. The CDR3 is 16 residues long. The CDR3 reads CASSLGSSGGQETQYF. The CDR3 DNA reads TGCGCCAGCAGCTTGGGTTCTAGCGGGGGTCAAGAGACCCAGTACTTC.

This clone occurred many times. DNA of the CDR3: TGCGCCAGCAGGGACAGGGCTGGGGCCAACGTCCTGACTTTC. As protein: CASRDRAGANVLTF. The chain couples TRBV23-1 to TRBJ2-6; 8 bases fit TRBD1. TRBV23-1 has ORF status, its function being uncertain. V trimming: 6 bases; J trimming: 2 bases; junction bases outside the gene matches: 0. The CDR3 is 14 amino acids.

The chain joins TRBV6-5 to TRBJ2-7, with 10 bases aligning to TRBD1. Germline-derived CDR1 and CDR2 are MNHEY and SVGAGI. The V segment lost 6 bases and the J segment 6 bases; nucleotides outside the gene matches: 8. This CDR3 contains 14 residues. The CDR3 protein is CASRNSGQGREQYF. The CDR3 DNA is TGTGCCAGCAGGAACTCGGGACAGGGGCGCGAGCAGTACTTC.

This clone was seen only a few times. The chain joins TRBV19 to TRBJ1-2; D not resolved. V lost 5 bases and J 3 bases, leaving 7 bases between the germline ends. This CDR3 has 12 amino acids. Looked up from germline, CDR1 is LNHDA and CDR2 is SQIVND (reference sequence). The CDR3 here is CASSPTDYGYTF. The CDR3 bases are TGTGCCAGTAGTCCAACGGACTATGGCTACACCTTC.

CDR3 nucleotide sequence: TGTGCCAGCTCACCAGGGGCGAATCAGCCCCAGCATTTT. It specifies CASSPGANQPQHF. The chain joins TRBV18 to TRBJ1-5, with D possibly TRBD1 on 5 matching bases. Germline V gene lookup returns CDR1 KGHSH and CDR2 LQKENI. The CDR3 has 13 amino acids. V was pared by 2 bases and J by 4 bases, with 6 bases between.

There are a few counts of this clone. The genes are TRBV7-3 and TRBJ2-3; TRBD2 agrees at 8 bases. The CDR3 spans 17 residues. V shed 0 bases and J 1 base; nucleotides not matched to a gene: 6. The germline CDR1 and CDR2 sequences are SGHTA and FQGTGA. The CDR3: CASSLTASGSGTDTQYF. DNA for the CDR3: TGTGCCAGCAGCTTAACGGCTAGCGGGTCCGGCACAGATACGCAGTATTTT.

This clone was detected a few times. The rearrangement joins TRBV9 to TRBJ2-7; a weak D match, TRBD2 (6 bases). The germline V and J ends were trimmed by 3 bases and 9 bases, with 16 bases remaining between them. The CDR3 has 13 residues. Germline CDR1 SGDLS, CDR2 YYNGEE. DNA of the CDR3: TGTGCCAGCAGCGCCGGGACTCTGGACGCGCAGTACTTC. Translating gives CASSAGTLDAQYF.

This sequence joins TRBV11-2 and TRBJ1-5; D is undetermined. Germline lookup yields CDR1 SGHAT and CDR2 FQNNGV. The CDR3 is made up of 13 amino acids. V was shortened by 4 bases and J by 0 bases, with 4 bases between the two germline ends. CDR3 DNA sequence: TGTGCCAGCAGCTACTCTAGCAATCAGCCCCAGCATTTT. It codes for CASSYSSNQPQHF.

This clone has just a few counts. The gene calls are TRBV29-1 and TRBJ2-5; tentative D call: TRBD2 (6 bases). In germline, CDR1 is SQVTM, CDR2 ANQGSEA. The CDR3 loop spans 13 amino acids. The V end was cut by 2 bases, the J end by 5 bases, with 12 bases between. This CDR3 is CSVELAGRETQYF. In nucleotides, the CDR3 is TGCAGCGTTGAACTTGCGGGACGCGAGACCCAGTACTTC.

This clone was detected ten times or more. Germline and junction disagree at one end, which may indicate a read error. The chain links TRBV6-1 to TRBJ1-2; TRBD1 agrees at 9 bases. Germline CDR1 MNHNS, CDR2 SASEGT. CDR3 length: 13 amino acids. The CDR3 region is CASSPRDRDGYTF. The CDR3 region has the DNA TGTGCCAGCAGTCCCCGGGACAGGGATGGTTACACCTTC.

This chain connects TRBV7-9 to TRBJ1-2; no clear D gene. There are 12 residues in the CDR3. The V end lost 3 bases, the J end lost 5 bases, and 7 bases lay between the germline ends. Looked up from germline, CDR1 is SEHNR and CDR2 is FQNEAQ (reference sequence). CDR3 nucleotides: TGTGCCAGCAGCTTCCGAGGATATGGCTACACCTTC. It translates to CASSFRGYGYTF.

This clone was detected only a few times. The rearrangement uses TRBV5-4 and TRBJ2-1, with 8 bases matching TRBD2. After removal of 0 bases from V and 8 bases from J, the junction contained 7 bases not matched to a gene. Looked up from germline, CDR1 is SGHNT and CDR2 is YYREEE (reference sequence). The CDR3 totals 15 residues. The CDR3 bases are TGTGCCAGCAGCTTGGGTGGCGGGGGGACTGATGAGCAGTTCTTC. Encoded protein: CASSLGGGGTDEQFF.

The chain combines TRBV9 with TRBJ1-4; D gene unclear. Trimming stripped 4 bases from V and 6 bases from J, with 13 bases between. CDR1 is SGDLS and CDR2 is YYNGEE in the germline V gene. CDR3 length: 14 amino acids. The CDR3, as DNA: TGTGCCAGCAGCCCGCGGACTACCCATGAAAAACTGTTTTTT. As protein: CASSPRTTHEKLFF.

This clone has a handful of counts. The gene calls are TRBV5-1 and TRBJ2-6; no clear D. This CDR3 is 16 amino acids long. The V gene's germline CDR1 is SGHRS and CDR2 YFSETQ. V shed 1 base and J shed 0 bases, with 8 bases lying between them. The CDR3 sequence is CASSLSPVSGANVLTF. The DNA of the CDR3 is TGCGCCAGCAGCTTGTCACCAGTCTCTGGGGCCAACGTCCTGACTTTC.

The chain has TRBV6-6 and TRBJ2-2; TRBD2 aligns across 11 bases. This CDR3 is 16 amino acids long. In germline, CDR1 is MNHNY, CDR2 SVGAGI (reference sequence). V shed 5 bases and J 6 bases; nucleotides not matched to a gene: 8. CDR3 loop: CASSVTSGSGSGELFF. CDR3 in DNA: TGTGCCAGCAGTGTCACTAGCGGGAGTGGATCCGGGGAGCTGTTTTTT.

The CDR3 protein is CASSGTGTGRTEAFF. Written as DNA, the CDR3 is TGTGCCAGCAGTGGAACCGGGACAGGGAGGACTGAAGCTTTCTTT. The chain couples TRBV28 to TRBJ1-1; TRBD1 agrees at 9 bases. The ends lost 5 bases at V and 5 bases at J; junction bases unmatched: 9. Germline V lookup: CDR1 MDHEN, CDR2 SYDVKM. The CDR3 runs 15 residues.

The chain combines TRBV18 with TRBJ2-1, with TRBD2 identical over 12 bases. CDR3 size: 19 residues. Germline assignment: CDR1 KGHSH and CDR2 LQKENI. Trimming took 3 bases from V and 4 from J; bases not matched to a gene: 13. The CDR3 region is CASSPPRASGRAPYNEQFF. CDR3 nucleotide sequence: TGTGCCAGCTCACCCCCTCGGGCTAGCGGGAGGGCCCCATACAATGAGCAGTTCTTC.

This clone appeared a few times. V gene TRBV29-1 combines with J gene TRBJ1-4, with D hard to call. This CDR3 has 13 residues. The V gene lost 7 bases and the J gene lost 8 bases, with 17 bases spanning the gap. Germline values: CDR1 SQVTM, CDR2 ANQGSEA. CDR3 residues: CSAVRGLGEKLFF. The DNA for the CDR3 is TGCAGCGCCGTTCGAGGGTTAGGAGAAAAACTGTTTTTT.

Only a few counts were recorded for this clone. CDR3 sequence: CASSHGPWEIAFF. The CDR3 DNA reads as TGTGCCAGCAGCCACGGACCGTGGGAGATAGCTTTCTTT. The chain links TRBV28 to TRBJ1-1; D call uncertain. Germline values: CDR1 MDHEN, CDR2 SYDVKM. Trimming removed 6 bases from V and 10 bases from J, with 18 bases in between. The CDR3 consists of 13 residues.

This chain links TRBV25-1 with TRBJ2-5, with TRBD2 matching 8 bases. V gave up 5 bases and J gave up 6 bases; unmatched junction bases: 2. Germline V gene data show CDR1 as MGHDK and CDR2 as SYGVNS. The CDR3 contains 12 residues. CDR3 protein: CASSSGGQTQYF. Written as DNA, the CDR3 is TGTGCCAGCAGTAGCGGGGGACAGACCCAGTACTTC.

This clone has only a few counts. The CDR3 sequence: CASSSGTRNTGELFF. The CDR3 DNA is TGTGCCAGCAGCTCCGGGACACGGAACACCGGGGAGCTGTTTTTT. The chain joins TRBV7-6 to TRBJ2-2, with TRBD1 as a possible D gene (6 bases). V shed 4 bases and J shed 1 base, with 10 bases lying between them. The CDR3 runs 15 residues. Germline V gene data show CDR1 as SGHVS and CDR2 as FNYEAQ.

This clone showed up just a few times. V gene TRBV5-1 combines with J gene TRBJ1-1; unclear D gene. CDR3 length: 13 residues. The V end lost 4 bases, the J end lost 0 bases, and 7 bases lay between the germline ends. Germline assignment: CDR1 SGHRS and CDR2 YFSETQ. The DNA for the CDR3 is TGCGCCAGCAGCGATGGGCTGAACACTGAAGCTTTCTTT. This sequence encodes CASSDGLNTEAFF.

This clone was found a few times. This rearrangement joins TRBV2 to TRBJ2-3; TRBD2 aligns across 12 bases. With 5 bases clipped from V and 0 bases from J, the junction kept 3 bases outside the gene matches. This CDR3 is 16 amino acids long. Germline lookup yields CDR1 SNHLY and CDR2 FYNNEI. The CDR3 region is CASSRGLAGSTDTQYF. The CDR3 DNA sequence: TGTGCCAGCAGTCGCGGACTAGCGGGGAGCACAGATACGCAGTATTTT.

A few counts support this clone. The J gene is TRBJ2-7, the V gene TRBV6-5; the D gene is possibly TRBD1 (5 bases). The CDR3 covers 14 residues. Germline V gene data show CDR1 as MNHEY and CDR2 as SVGAGI. Trimming removed 2 bases at V and 0 bases at J, with 8 bases between. CDR3 region: CASSYRRDSYEQYF. Written as DNA, the CDR3 is TGTGCCAGCAGTTACCGCAGGGACTCCTACGAGCAGTACTTC.

The rearrangement joins TRBV7-2 to TRBJ2-7, with 9 bases matching TRBD2. Losses at the gene ends were 2 bases for V and 7 bases for J; bases not matched to a gene: 6. Germline V lookup: CDR1 SGHTA, CDR2 FQGNSA. The CDR3 is made up of 14 amino acids. The CDR3 coding sequence is TGTGCCAGCAGCTTAACTAGCGGGTTGTGGGAGCAGTACTTC. Its protein is CASSLTSGLWEQYF.

There are a few counts of this clone. The chain couples TRBV6-1 to TRBJ1-6; D gene uncertain. The length of the CDR3 is 13 residues. The germline V and J ends were trimmed by 7 bases and 7 bases, with 11 bases remaining between them. Germline values: CDR1 MNHNS, CDR2 SASEGT. For the CDR3, the DNA is TGTGCCAGCACCGGGGTGAACAATTCACCCCTCCACTTT. Translated, it gives CASTGVNNSPLHF.